This TCR beta chain was obtained from a study of blood T cell repertoires in COVID-19. Study overall: T cells, B-cell-depleted T cells, or PBMCs provided the cDNA or gDNA that served as material.

V was cut by 5 bases and J by 3 bases, with 13 bases left in between. CDR1 and CDR2 (germline): ENHRY, SYGVKD. This CDR3 is 14 amino acids long. Original processing methods: Nucleated cell counts were estimated from reference gene primer amplification. The data were produced by immunoSEQ multiplex PCR, yet TCRdb's version contains in-frame clones alone and is incomplete. Clone size and the V and J calls come from that table; the DNA yielded D and trimming. The repertoire holds some 41,000 clones, with about 83% as singletons. This TCR came from an elderly man in a cohort sampled during active COVID-19. Input material: peripheral blood. J is TRBJ1-2 and V is TRBV10-3; tentative D call: TRBD1 (6 bases). CDR3 in amino acids: CAISPGRGDYGYTF. The CDR3 nucleotides are TGTGCCATCAGTCCCGGCAGGGGAGACTATGGCTACACCTTC.